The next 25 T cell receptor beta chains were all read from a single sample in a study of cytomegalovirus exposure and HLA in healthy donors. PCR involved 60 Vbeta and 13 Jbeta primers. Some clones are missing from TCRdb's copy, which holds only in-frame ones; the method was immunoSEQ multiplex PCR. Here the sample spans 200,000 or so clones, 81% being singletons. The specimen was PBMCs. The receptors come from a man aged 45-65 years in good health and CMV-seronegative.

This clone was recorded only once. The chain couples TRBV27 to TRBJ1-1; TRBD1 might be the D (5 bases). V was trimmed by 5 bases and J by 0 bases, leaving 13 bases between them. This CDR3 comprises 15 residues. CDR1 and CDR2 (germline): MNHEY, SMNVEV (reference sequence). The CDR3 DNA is TGTGCCAGCAGTCCTATGCAGGGCGTGAACACTGAAGCTTTCTTT. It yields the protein CASSPMQGVNTEAFF.

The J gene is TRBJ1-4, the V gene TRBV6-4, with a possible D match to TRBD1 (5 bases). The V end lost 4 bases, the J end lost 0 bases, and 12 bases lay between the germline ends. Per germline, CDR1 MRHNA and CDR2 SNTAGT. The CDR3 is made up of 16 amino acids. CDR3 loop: CASSGGDSTTNEKLFF. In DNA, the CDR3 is TGTGCCAGCAGTGGGGGGGACTCCACAACTAATGAAAAACTGTTTTTT.

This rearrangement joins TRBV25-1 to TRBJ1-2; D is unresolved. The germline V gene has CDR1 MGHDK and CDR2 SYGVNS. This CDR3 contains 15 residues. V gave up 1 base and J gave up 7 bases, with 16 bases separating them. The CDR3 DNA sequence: TGTGCCAGCAGTGAATCGCGGAGCATCCCCCCTGGCTACACCTTC. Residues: CASSESRSIPPGYTF.

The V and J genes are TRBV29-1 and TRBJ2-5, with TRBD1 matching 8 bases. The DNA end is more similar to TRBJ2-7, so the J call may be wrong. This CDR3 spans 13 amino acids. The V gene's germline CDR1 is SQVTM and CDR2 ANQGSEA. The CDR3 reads CSVGQGFSYEQYF. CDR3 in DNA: TGCAGCGTTGGACAGGGGTTTTCCTACGAGCAGTACTTC.

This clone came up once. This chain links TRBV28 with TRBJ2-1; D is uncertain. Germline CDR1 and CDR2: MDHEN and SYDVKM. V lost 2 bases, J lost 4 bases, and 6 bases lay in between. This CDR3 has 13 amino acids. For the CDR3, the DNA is TGTGCCAGCAGTTTAGGTCAGTACAATGAGCAGTTCTTC. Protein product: CASSLGQYNEQFF.

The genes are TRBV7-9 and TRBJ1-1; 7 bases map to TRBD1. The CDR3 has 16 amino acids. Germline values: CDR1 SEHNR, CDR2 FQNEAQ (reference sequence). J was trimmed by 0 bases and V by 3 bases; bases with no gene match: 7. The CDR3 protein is CASSLTGMRMNTEAFF. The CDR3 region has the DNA TGTGCCAGCAGCTTGACAGGGATGAGAATGAACACTGAAGCTTTCTTT.

The CDR3 loop is CASSPPGLAGGNEQFF. The DNA of the CDR3 is TGTGCCAGCAGCCCCCCTGGACTAGCGGGTGGAAATGAGCAGTTCTTC. The rearrangement joins TRBV11-2 to TRBJ2-1; 11 positions match TRBD2. This CDR3 comprises 16 residues. V gave up 5 bases and J gave up 7 bases; unmatched junction bases: 10. The germline V gene has CDR1 SGHAT and CDR2 FQNNGV.

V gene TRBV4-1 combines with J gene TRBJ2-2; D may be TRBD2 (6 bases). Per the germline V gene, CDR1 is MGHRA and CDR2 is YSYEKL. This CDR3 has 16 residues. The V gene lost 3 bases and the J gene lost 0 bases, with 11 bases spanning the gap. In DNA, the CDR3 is TGCGCCAGCAGCCAGATGGCGGGGACGAACACCGGGGAGCTGTTTTTT. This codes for CASSQMAGTNTGELFF.

The CDR3 DNA is TGTGCCATCAGTGGGTCGGGGGCTCAAGAGACCCAGTACTTC. Amino acid sequence: CAISGSGAQETQYF. The chain couples TRBV10-3 to TRBJ2-5; either TRBD1 or TRBD2 may fit D (6 bases each). V dropped 4 bases and J dropped 2 bases, with 11 bases sitting between them. Germline V gene lookup returns CDR1 ENHRY and CDR2 SYGVKD. The CDR3 loop spans 14 amino acids.

The CDR3 sequence: CASLDGSWGGDTQYF. CDR3 nucleotides: TGTGCCAGCCTTGACGGCTCCTGGGGGGGTGATACGCAGTATTTT. The rearrangement links TRBV5-6 to TRBJ2-3; 7 bases fit TRBD2. The V gene's germline CDR1 is SGHDT and CDR2 YYEEEE. The CDR3 spans 15 residues. Trimming cost V 7 bases and J 6 bases; bases outside gene matches: 14.

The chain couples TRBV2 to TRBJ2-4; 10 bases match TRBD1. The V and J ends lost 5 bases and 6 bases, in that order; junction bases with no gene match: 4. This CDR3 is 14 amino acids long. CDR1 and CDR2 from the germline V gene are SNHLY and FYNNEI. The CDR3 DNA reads TGTGCCAGCAGTTCTGGACAGGGGGGAAACATTCAGTACTTC. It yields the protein CASSSGQGGNIQYF.

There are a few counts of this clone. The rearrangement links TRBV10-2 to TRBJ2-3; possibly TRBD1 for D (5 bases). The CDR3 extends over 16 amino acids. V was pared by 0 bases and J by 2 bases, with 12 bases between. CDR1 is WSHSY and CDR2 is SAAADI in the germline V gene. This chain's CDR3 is CASSESGQRPTDTQYF. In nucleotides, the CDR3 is TGCGCCAGCAGTGAGTCTGGACAACGACCCACAGATACGCAGTATTTT.

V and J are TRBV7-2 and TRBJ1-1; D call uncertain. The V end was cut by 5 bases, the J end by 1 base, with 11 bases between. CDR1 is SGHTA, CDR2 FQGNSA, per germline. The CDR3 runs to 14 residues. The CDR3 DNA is TGTGCCAGCAGCCTACCTTCTGGGAACACTGAAGCTTTCTTT. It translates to CASSLPSGNTEAFF.

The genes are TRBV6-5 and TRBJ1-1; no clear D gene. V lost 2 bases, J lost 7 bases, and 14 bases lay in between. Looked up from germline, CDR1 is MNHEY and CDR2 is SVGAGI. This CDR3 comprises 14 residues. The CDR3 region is CASSYGSRTSEAFF. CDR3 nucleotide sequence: TGTGCCAGCAGTTACGGTAGCAGAACAAGTGAAGCTTTCTTT.

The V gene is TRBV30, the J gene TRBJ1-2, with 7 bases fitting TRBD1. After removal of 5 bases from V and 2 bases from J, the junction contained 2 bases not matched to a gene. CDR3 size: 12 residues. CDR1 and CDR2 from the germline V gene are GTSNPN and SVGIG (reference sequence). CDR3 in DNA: TGTGCCTGGGACAGGGTCAACTATGGCTACACCTTC. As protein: CAWDRVNYGYTF.

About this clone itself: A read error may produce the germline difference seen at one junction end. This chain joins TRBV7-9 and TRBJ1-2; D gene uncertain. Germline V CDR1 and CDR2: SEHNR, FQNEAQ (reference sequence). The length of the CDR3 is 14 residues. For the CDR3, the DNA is TGTTCCAGCAGCTTAGGGTCGGGGAACTATGGCTACACCTTC. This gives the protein CSSSLGSGNYGYTF.

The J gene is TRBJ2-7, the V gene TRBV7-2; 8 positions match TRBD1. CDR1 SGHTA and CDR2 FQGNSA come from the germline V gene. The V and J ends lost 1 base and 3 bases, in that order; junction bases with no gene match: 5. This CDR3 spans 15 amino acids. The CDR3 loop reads CASSLGPRGLYEQYF. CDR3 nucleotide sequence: TGTGCCAGCAGCTTAGGGCCCAGGGGGCTCTACGAGCAGTACTTC.

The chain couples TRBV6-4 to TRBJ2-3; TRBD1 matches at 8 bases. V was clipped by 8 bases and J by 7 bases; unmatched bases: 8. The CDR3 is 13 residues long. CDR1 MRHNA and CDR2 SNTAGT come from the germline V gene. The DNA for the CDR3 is TGTGCCAGCGACCGGGACAGGTATTATACGCAGTATTTT. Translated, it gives CASDRDRYYTQYF.

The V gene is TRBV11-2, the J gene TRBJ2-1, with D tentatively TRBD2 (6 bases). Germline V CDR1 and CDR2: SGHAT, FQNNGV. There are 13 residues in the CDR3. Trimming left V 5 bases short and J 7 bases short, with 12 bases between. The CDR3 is CASSIWGVNEQFF. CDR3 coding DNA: TGTGCCAGCAGCATTTGGGGGGTGAATGAGCAGTTCTTC. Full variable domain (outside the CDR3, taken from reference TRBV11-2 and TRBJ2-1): EAGVAQSPRYKIIEKRQSVAFWCNPISGHATLYWYQQILGQGPKLLIQFQNNGVVDDSQLPKDRFSAERLKGVDSTLKIQPAKLEDSAVYLCASSIWGVNEQFFGPGTRLTVL.

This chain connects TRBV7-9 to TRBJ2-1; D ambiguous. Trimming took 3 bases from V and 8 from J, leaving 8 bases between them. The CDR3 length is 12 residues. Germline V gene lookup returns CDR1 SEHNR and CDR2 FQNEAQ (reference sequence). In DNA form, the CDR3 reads TGTGCCAGCAGCTTTAGCAGCCATGAGCAGTTCTTC. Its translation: CASSFSSHEQFF.

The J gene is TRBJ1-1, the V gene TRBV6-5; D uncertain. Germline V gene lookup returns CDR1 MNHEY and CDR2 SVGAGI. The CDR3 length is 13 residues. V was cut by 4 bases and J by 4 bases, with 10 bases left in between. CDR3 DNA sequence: TGTGCCAGCAGTTCGCCAGGAGGCACTGAAGCTTTCTTT. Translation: CASSSPGGTEAFF.

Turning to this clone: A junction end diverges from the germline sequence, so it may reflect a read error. The CDR3 reads CASSATGTETQYF. In DNA form, the CDR3 reads TGTGCTAGCAGCGCGACAGGGACGGAGACCCAGTACTTC. The chain carries TRBV7-7 and TRBJ2-5, with TRBD1 matching 7 bases. CDR3 size: 13 residues. CDR1 is SSHAT and CDR2 is FNYEAQ in the germline V gene (reference sequence).

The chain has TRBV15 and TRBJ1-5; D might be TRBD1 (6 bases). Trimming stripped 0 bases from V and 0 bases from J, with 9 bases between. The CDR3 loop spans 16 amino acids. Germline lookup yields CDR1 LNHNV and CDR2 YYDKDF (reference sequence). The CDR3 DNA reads TGTGCCACCAGCAGAGAAACAGGGTATAGCAATCAGCCCCAGCATTTT. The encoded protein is CATSRETGYSNQPQHF.

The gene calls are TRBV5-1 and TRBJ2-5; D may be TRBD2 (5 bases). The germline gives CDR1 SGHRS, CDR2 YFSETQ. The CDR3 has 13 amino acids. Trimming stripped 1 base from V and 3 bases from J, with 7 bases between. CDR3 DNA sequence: TGCGCCAGCAGCTTGAACGGGAAAGAGACCCAGTACTTC. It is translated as CASSLNGKETQYF.

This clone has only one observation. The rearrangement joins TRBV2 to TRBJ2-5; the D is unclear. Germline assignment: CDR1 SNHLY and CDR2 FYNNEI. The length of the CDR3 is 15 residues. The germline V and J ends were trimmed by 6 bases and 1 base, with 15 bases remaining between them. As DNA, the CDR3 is TGTGCCAGCAGGTTATCCCTATTCCCCCAAGAGACCCAGTACTTC. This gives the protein CASRLSLFPQETQYF.